The sequence of this T cell receptor beta chain was determined in a study of cytomegalovirus exposure and HLA in healthy donors. Points from the study as a whole: The authors later found most CMV-associated TCR beta chains appeared HLA-restricted. Another analysis was done later, and it associated 15,000 or so TCR beta sequences with HLA alleles at 0.05 false discovery rate. Later analysis suggested links between common viral pathogens and several top significant clusters.

Trimming left V 2 bases short and J 0 bases short, with 7 bases between. Germline CDR1 and CDR2: SGHTS and YDEGEE. The CDR3 loop spans 14 amino acids. The PCR ran on 60 Vbeta and 13 Jbeta primers. Methods used by the authors: Later analysis identified roughly 84 million unique TCR beta chains, roughly 11 million shared. Sequenced by immunoSEQ multiplex PCR; TCRdb stores in-frame clones only, minus some. The V and J calls and clone size come from that table; D and trimming were worked out from the DNA. The repertoire holds around 150,000 clones, about 80% seen once, with about 2% in the top ten. This clone was seen more than once but under ten times. The antigen is unknown.

The TCR comes from a middle-aged man in good health and CMV-seronegative. The V and J genes are TRBV5-8 and TRBJ2-3; D remains unclear. The specimen sequenced was PBMCs. The CDR3 reads CASSFAPSTDTQYF. CDR3 DNA: TGTGCCAGCAGCTTCGCGCCTAGCACAGATACGCAGTATTTT.